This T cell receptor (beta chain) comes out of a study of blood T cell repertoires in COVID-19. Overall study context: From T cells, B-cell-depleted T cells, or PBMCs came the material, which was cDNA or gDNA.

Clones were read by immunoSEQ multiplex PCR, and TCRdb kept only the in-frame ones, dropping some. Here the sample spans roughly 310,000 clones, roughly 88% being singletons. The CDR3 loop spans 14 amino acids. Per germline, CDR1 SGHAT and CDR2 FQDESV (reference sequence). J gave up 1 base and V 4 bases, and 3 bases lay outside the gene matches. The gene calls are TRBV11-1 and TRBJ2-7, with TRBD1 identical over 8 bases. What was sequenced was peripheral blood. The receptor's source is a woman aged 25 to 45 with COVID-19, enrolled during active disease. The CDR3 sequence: CASSSGQASYEQYF. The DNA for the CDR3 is TGTGCCAGCAGCTCGGGACAGGCGTCCTACGAGCAGTACTTC.